Below, 29 T cell receptor beta chains from the same sample are listed, as sequenced in a study of blood T cell repertoires in COVID-19. TCRdb keeps only in-frame clones here, not all; method: immunoSEQ multiplex PCR. The sample contains over 150,000 clones, approximately 89% of which appear only once. Sequenced: PBMCs or T cells enriched from blood (not recorded which). These receptor sequences come from a man aged 40-50 years who had recovered from COVID-19.

This chain uses TRBV19 with TRBJ1-2; 7 nucleotides line up with TRBD1. V shed 7 bases and J 11 bases; nucleotides not matched to a gene: 10. In germline, CDR1 is LNHDA, CDR2 SQIVND (reference sequence). CDR3 length: 12 residues. CDR3 loop: CASTLTGWEYTF. As DNA, the CDR3 is TGTGCCAGTACCCTGACAGGGTGGGAATACACCTTC.

This CDR3 reads CASSRTGLAGDEQFF. In DNA, the CDR3 is TGTGCCAGCAGCCGTACCGGACTAGCGGGAGATGAGCAGTTCTTC. V gene TRBV11-3 combines with J gene TRBJ2-1; 13 bases line up with TRBD2. After removal of 5 bases from V and 8 bases from J, the junction contained 6 bases not matched to a gene. Germline-derived CDR1 and CDR2 are SGHNT and YENEEA. This CDR3 spans 15 amino acids.

The chain has TRBV6-1 and TRBJ1-3; D is undetermined. The CDR3 runs to 14 residues. Germline assignment: CDR1 MNHNS and CDR2 SASEGT. V was pared by 3 bases and J by 0 bases, with 6 bases between. The CDR3 DNA sequence: TGTGCCAGCAGTGACGGTTACTCTGGAAACACCATATATTTT. Its protein is CASSDGYSGNTIYF.

J is TRBJ2-3 and V is TRBV5-4, with TRBD2 identical over 9 bases. The V gene's germline CDR1 is SGHNT and CDR2 YYREEE (reference sequence). CDR3 size: 15 residues. The V gene end was trimmed by 1 base and the J gene end by 3 bases; junction bases not matched to a gene: 3. As DNA, the CDR3 is TGTGCCAGCAGCTTGTTAACTAGCGGGACAGATACGCAGTATTTT. Protein: CASSLLTSGTDTQYF.

V gene TRBV2 combines with J gene TRBJ1-3; TRBD1 aligns across 8 bases. Trimming cost V 5 bases and J 5 bases; bases outside gene matches: 8. The CDR3 covers 15 residues. Germline CDR1 and CDR2: SNHLY and FYNNEI. In nucleotides, the CDR3 is TGTGCCAGCAGTCTAGGACAGGGTTTTCGAAACACCATATATTTT. Residues: CASSLGQGFRNTIYF.

The rearrangement uses TRBV19 and TRBJ1-1; tentative D call: TRBD1 (6 bases). Trimming left V 7 bases short and J 1 base short, with 10 bases between. The CDR3 extends over 13 amino acids. Germline CDR1 is LNHDA and CDR2 is SQIVND (reference sequence). The CDR3 bases are TGTGCCAGTACCCCGGACAGGAACACTGAAGCTTTCTTT. The encoded protein is CASTPDRNTEAFF.

This clone showed up just once. The chain is built from TRBV14 and TRBJ1-2; 9 bases match TRBD1. The CDR3 is 14 residues long. The junction had 11 bases not matched to a gene; V was cut back by 8 bases and J by 7 bases. Germline V gene lookup returns CDR1 SGHDN and CDR2 FVKESK. The CDR3 spells CASGVPGQGSGYTF. CDR3 nucleotide sequence: TGTGCCAGCGGAGTGCCGGGACAGGGATCTGGCTACACCTTC.

V gene TRBV29-1 combines with J gene TRBJ1-1; a possible D gene is TRBD1 (5 bases). The V end was cut by 6 bases, the J end by 1 base, with 12 bases between. The CDR3 totals 13 residues. Germline values: CDR1 SQVTM, CDR2 ANQGSEA. Written as DNA, the CDR3 is TGCAGCGTCCCGGGGCGGGAGAACACTGAAGCTTTCTTT. This sequence encodes CSVPGRENTEAFF.

This chain joins TRBV30 and TRBJ2-1; TRBD2 agrees at 7 bases. Per the germline V gene, CDR1 is GTSNPN and CDR2 is SVGIG (reference sequence). The V segment lost 2 bases and the J segment 0 bases; nucleotides outside the gene matches: 10. This CDR3 is built from 17 residues. The CDR3 sequence is CAWSPRKRGSSYNEQFF. The DNA of the CDR3 is TGTGCCTGGAGTCCGCGGAAGCGGGGTAGCTCCTACAATGAGCAGTTCTTC. The entire variable domain, with the rest obtained from reference TRBV30 and TRBJ2-1, is as follows: SQTIHQWPATLVQPVGSPLSLECTVEGTSNPNLYWYRQAAGRGLQLLFYSVGIGQISSEVPQNLSASRPQDRQFILSSKKLLLSDSGFYLCAWSPRKRGSSYNEQFFGPGTRLTVL.

J is TRBJ2-2 and V is TRBV7-6, with D uncertain. This CDR3 is 13 amino acids long. Germline V lookup: CDR1 SGHVS, CDR2 FNYEAQ. The germline V and J ends were trimmed by 0 bases and 7 bases, with 6 bases remaining between them. The CDR3: CASSLATIGELFF. CDR3 coding DNA: TGTGCCAGCAGCTTAGCGACAATCGGGGAGCTGTTTTTT.

This chain joins TRBV6-5 and TRBJ1-2; D is uncertain. The V gene lost 6 bases and the J gene lost 1 base, with 15 bases spanning the gap. CDR1 and CDR2 (germline): MNHEY, SVGAGI. This CDR3 has 15 amino acids. This CDR3 reads CASRVDHNYNYGYTF. CDR3 bases: TGTGCCAGCAGAGTAGACCACAACTATAACTATGGCTACACCTTC.

The chain combines TRBV19 with TRBJ1-1; D uncertain. This CDR3 comprises 14 residues. Trimming removed 5 bases at V and 3 bases at J, with 13 bases between. CDR1 is LNHDA, CDR2 SQIVND, per germline (reference sequence). The CDR3 region is CASSAWTGDTEAFF. CDR3 in DNA: TGTGCCAGTAGTGCCTGGACCGGGGACACTGAAGCTTTCTTT.

The chain combines TRBV27 with TRBJ2-1, with D perhaps TRBD2 (6 bases). Germline loops: CDR1 MNHEY, CDR2 SMNVEV (reference sequence). Trimming stripped 0 bases from V and 12 bases from J, with 12 bases between. The length of the CDR3 is 13 residues. In nucleotides, the CDR3 is TGTGCCAGCAGTTTATCTCCGGGAGTAGGGCAGTTCTTC. It yields the protein CASSLSPGVGQFF.

The chain has TRBV6-1 and TRBJ1-2; D perhaps matches TRBD1 (5 bases). Looked up from germline, CDR1 is MNHNS and CDR2 is SASEGT. V was pared by 3 bases and J by 9 bases, with 11 bases between. This CDR3 is built from 12 residues. CDR3 DNA: TGTGCCAGCAGTGAGGGGGGGATGAGCTACACCTTC. Its protein product is CASSEGGMSYTF.

The chain couples TRBV7-9 to TRBJ1-4, with D unresolved. CDR1 is SEHNR, CDR2 FQNEAQ, per germline (reference sequence). The CDR3 is 15 residues long. The germline V and J ends were trimmed by 2 bases and 8 bases, with 15 bases remaining between them. In DNA, the CDR3 is TGTGCCAGCAGCTTATTTCGGGGTGATGAGGAAAAACTGTTTTTT. Translation gives CASSLFRGDEEKLFF.

The chain joins TRBV7-9 to TRBJ1-1; D not certain. The ends were cut back, 5 bases at V and 5 bases at J, with 12 bases in the middle. Germline V gene data show CDR1 as SEHNR and CDR2 as FQNEAQ (reference sequence). The CDR3 runs 13 residues. The CDR3 sequence is CASSPRGWTEAFF. The CDR3, as DNA: TGTGCCAGCAGCCCCCGAGGGTGGACTGAAGCTTTCTTT. Supplemented by reference TRBV7-9 and TRBJ1-1, the full variable domain reads DTGVSQNPRHKITKRGQNVTFRCDPISEHNRLYWYRQTLGQGPEFLTYFQNEAQLEKSRLLSDRFSAERPKGSFSTLEIQRTEQGDSAMYLCASSPRGWTEAFFGQGTRLTVV.

The chain combines TRBV2 with TRBJ2-5, with 8 bases matching TRBD2. The CDR3 length is 13 residues. Germline V lookup: CDR1 SNHLY, CDR2 FYNNEI. The V segment lost 6 bases and the J segment 1 base; nucleotides outside the gene matches: 1. DNA of the CDR3: TGTGCCAGCAGACTAGCGGTCCAAGAGACCCAGTACTTC. Its translation is CASRLAVQETQYF.

This chain links TRBV29-1 with TRBJ1-1; D might be TRBD1 (5 bases). V gave up 0 bases and J gave up 4 bases, with 15 bases separating them. Germline loops: CDR1 SQVTM, CDR2 ANQGSEA. The length of the CDR3 is 15 residues. CDR3 protein: CSVEDREGVGTEAFF. Written as DNA, the CDR3 is TGCAGCGTTGAAGACAGGGAAGGGGTTGGCACTGAAGCTTTCTTT.

CDR3 loop: CASSFVGGPDTQYF. CDR3 in DNA: TGCGCCAGCAGCTTTGTCGGGGGACCAGATACGCAGTATTTT. The chain combines TRBV5-1 with TRBJ2-3; TRBD2 is a possible D gene (6 bases). Germline V CDR1 and CDR2: SGHRS, YFSETQ. The CDR3 is 14 residues long. V was cut by 2 bases and J by 4 bases, with 11 bases left in between.

This clone was detected a few times. The chain employs TRBV7-2 and TRBJ2-7; no clear D gene. CDR1 is SGHTA, CDR2 FQGNSA, per germline. This CDR3 has 15 residues. Trimming removed 0 bases at V and 6 bases at J, with 15 bases between. This CDR3 is CASSLASQSPSEQYF. The CDR3 region has the DNA TGTGCCAGCAGCTTAGCGTCCCAGTCCCCTAGCGAGCAGTACTTC. Full variable domain (rest looked up from reference TRBV7-2 and TRBJ2-7): GAGVSQSPSNKVTEKGKDVELRCDPISGHTALYWYRQSLGQGLEFLIYFQGNSAPDKSGLPSDRFSAERTGGSVSTLTIQRTQQEDSAVYLCASSLASQSPSEQYFGPGTRLTVT.

The V call is TRBV27, the J call TRBJ1-4, with no clear D. CDR3 length equals 15 residues. CDR1 and CDR2 from the germline V gene are MNHEY and SMNVEV (reference sequence). Between the trimmed V and J ends, which lost 6 bases and 9 bases, there was a span of 20 bases. Here the CDR3 DNA reads TGTGCCAGCAGCCGCCTCACGGACTCCCAACAAAAACTGTTTTTT. It encodes CASSRLTDSQQKLFF.

With regard to this clone: Other DNA sequences in this specimen translate into the identical CDR3. Here the CDR3 DNA reads TGTGCCAGCAGCCCAACAGGGAGCTCCTACAATGAGCAGTTCTTC. Residues: CASSPTGSSYNEQFF. V is TRBV11-3 and J is TRBJ2-1, with a tentative D call TRBD1 (6 bases). V was clipped by 5 bases and J by 0 bases, with 11 bases between them. Germline-derived CDR1 and CDR2 are SGHNT and YENEEA. This CDR3 has 15 amino acids.

Remarks on this clone: The conserved phenylalanine or tryptophan is not found at the CDR3 terminus, so this likely reflects a read error. The DNA is left out, because the CDR3 cannot be placed on it with certainty; the CDR3 is given as TCRdb lists it. The rearrangement joins TRBV3-1 (or the pseudogene TRBV3-2) to TRBJ1-2; the table names TRBD1, a call not compared with the DNA. The CDR3 is 12 amino acids in total, end residues counted. The germline CDR1 and CDR2 sequences are LGHDT and YNNKEL (reference sequence). CDR3 region: CASSQGRDREEI.

This clone was seen ten or more times. J is TRBJ1-3 and V is TRBV9; D might be TRBD1 (6 bases). Germline CDR1 reads SGDLS; CDR2 reads YYNGEE. There are 15 residues in the CDR3. V was pared by 0 bases and J by 4 bases, with 11 bases between. CDR3 bases: TGTGCCAGCAGCGTAGACAGGGAGCGCGGAAACACCATATATTTT. This encodes CASSVDRERGNTIYF.

The chain has TRBV27 and TRBJ1-2; D remains unclear. V shed 5 bases and J shed 7 bases, with 11 bases lying between them. This CDR3 has 12 amino acids. The germline V gene has CDR1 MNHEY and CDR2 SMNVEV (reference sequence). The DNA for the CDR3 is TGTGCCAGCAGTCCAACATCGGGTGGCTACACCTTC. It yields the protein CASSPTSGGYTF.

The V gene is TRBV5-6, the J gene TRBJ2-7; 12 nucleotides match TRBD1. CDR3 size: 13 residues. V lost 7 bases and J lost 6; bases outside the gene matches: 5. Germline V gene sequence: CDR1 SGHDT, CDR2 YYEEEE. The CDR3 bases are TGTGCCAGCTTGGGACAGGGGGCTCGCGAGCAGTACTTC. Protein: CASLGQGAREQYF.

The rearrangement uses TRBV5-1 and TRBJ1-1; TRBD1 aligns across 12 bases. This CDR3 contains 17 residues. V lost 5 bases to trimming and J lost 0 bases; unmatched junction nucleotides: 8. Per germline, CDR1 SGHRS and CDR2 YFSETQ. The CDR3 DNA reads as TGCGCCAGCAGTCAACGGGACAGGGGGCGGGTGAACACTGAAGCTTTCTTT. It specifies CASSQRDRGRVNTEAFF.

The V and J genes are TRBV7-8 and TRBJ1-4; the D gene is possibly TRBD1 (5 bases). The germline V and J ends were trimmed by 4 bases and 0 bases, with 12 bases remaining between them. Germline V CDR1 and CDR2: SGHVS, FQNEAQ. The length of the CDR3 is 16 residues. The CDR3 nucleotides read TGTGCCAGCAGCTCCGATATCAGGGCAACTAATGAAAAACTGTTTTTT. Protein: CASSSDIRATNEKLFF.

The CDR3 sequence: CASSITWLQPQHF. The CDR3 nucleotides read TGTGCCAGTAGTATTACCTGGCTTCAGCCCCAGCATTTT. This rearrangement joins TRBV19 to TRBJ1-5, with D hard to call. The CDR3 loop spans 13 amino acids. CDR1 and CDR2 from the germline V gene are LNHDA and SQIVND (reference sequence). V lost 3 bases to trimming and J lost 6 bases, with 9 bases between them.